This TCR beta chain was profiled in a study of CD8+CD57+ T cells in acquired aplastic anemia. On the study more broadly: Sorted CD4+ and CD8+ cells yielded DNA averaging around 3.5 ug. The study, taken as a whole, reports: No significant difference in CD8+ Simpson's diversity was found between patients and controls.

Genomic DNA, the template, was used for profiling of the TCR beta VDJ and CDR3. Each CDR3 protein is one row after TCRdb ran MiXCR on the reads. The repertoire consists of approximately 80,000 distinct CDR3 sequences, with under 80% occurring once and the leading ten covering 65% to 85%. The sample holds one count of this clonotype. Its antigen is still unknown. V was cut by 3 bases and J by 6 bases, with 17 bases left in between. There are 16 residues in the CDR3. From germline, CDR1 is KGHDR and CDR2 SFDVKD. CD8+CD57+ cell expansion, shown by flow cytometry, had occurred in the patients selected for sequencing. Prior therapy had not been administered to any patient at the time of blood sampling.

Input material: sorted CD4+, CD8+, or CD8+CD57+ T cells (not recorded which) from PBMCs. The receptor comes from a human donor with aplastic anemia. The chain employs TRBV24-1 and TRBJ1-5; D unclear. In DNA, the CDR3 is TGTGCCACCAGTGATCCCACCCTTCCCCATGGTCAGCCCCAGCATTTT. Protein product: CATSDPTLPHGQPQHF.